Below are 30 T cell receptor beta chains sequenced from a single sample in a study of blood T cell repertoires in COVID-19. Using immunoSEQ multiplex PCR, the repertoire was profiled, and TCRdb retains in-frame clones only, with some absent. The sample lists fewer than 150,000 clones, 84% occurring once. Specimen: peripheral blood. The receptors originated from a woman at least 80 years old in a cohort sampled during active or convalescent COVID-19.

The CDR3 loop is CASKAIGIRGDIQYF. The CDR3 nucleotides are TGTGCCAGCAAAGCTATCGGGATTCGCGGGGACATTCAGTACTTC. V and J are TRBV2 and TRBJ2-4; D might be TRBD2 (6 bases). The CDR3 has 15 amino acids. Per the germline V gene, CDR1 is SNHLY and CDR2 is FYNNEI. The V end was cut by 7 bases, the J end by 8 bases, with 21 bases between. The variable domain in full, completed from reference TRBV2 and TRBJ2-4, reads EPEVTQTPSHQVTQMGQEVILRCVPISNHLYFYWYRQILGQKVEFLVSFYNNEISEKSEIFDDQFSVERPDGSNFTLKIRSTKLEDSAMYFCASKAIGIRGDIQYFGAGTRLSVL.

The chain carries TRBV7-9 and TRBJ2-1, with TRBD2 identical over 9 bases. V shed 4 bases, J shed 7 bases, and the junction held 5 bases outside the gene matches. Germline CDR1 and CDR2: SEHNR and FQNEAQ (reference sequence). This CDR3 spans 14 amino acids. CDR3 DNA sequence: TGTGCCAGCAGCTCGGGACTAGCTCTGAATGAGCAGTTCTTC. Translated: CASSSGLALNEQFF. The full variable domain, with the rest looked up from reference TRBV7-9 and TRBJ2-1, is DTGVSQNPRHKITKRGQNVTFRCDPISEHNRLYWYRQTLGQGPEFLTYFQNEAQLEKSRLLSDRFSAERPKGSFSTLEIQRTEQGDSAMYLCASSSGLALNEQFFGPGTRLTVL.

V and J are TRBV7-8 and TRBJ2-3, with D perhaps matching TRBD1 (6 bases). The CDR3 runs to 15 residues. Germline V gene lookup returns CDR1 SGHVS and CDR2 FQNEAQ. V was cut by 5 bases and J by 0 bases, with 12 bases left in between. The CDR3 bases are TGTGCCAGCAGCCTCGACAGGATAAGCACAGATACGCAGTATTTT. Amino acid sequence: CASSLDRISTDTQYF. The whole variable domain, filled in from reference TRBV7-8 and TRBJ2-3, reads GAGVSQSPRYKVAKRGQDVALRCDPISGHVSLFWYQQALGQGPEFLTYFQNEAQLDKSGLPSDRFFAERPEGSVSTLKIQRTQQEDSAVYLCASSLDRISTDTQYFGPGTRLTVL.

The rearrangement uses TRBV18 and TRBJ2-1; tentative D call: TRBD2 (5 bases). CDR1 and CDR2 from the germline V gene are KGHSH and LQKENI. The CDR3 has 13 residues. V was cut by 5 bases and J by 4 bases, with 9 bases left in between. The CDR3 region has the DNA TGTGCCAGCTCATCCAGCGGTTACAATGAGCAGTTCTTC. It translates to CASSSSGYNEQFF.

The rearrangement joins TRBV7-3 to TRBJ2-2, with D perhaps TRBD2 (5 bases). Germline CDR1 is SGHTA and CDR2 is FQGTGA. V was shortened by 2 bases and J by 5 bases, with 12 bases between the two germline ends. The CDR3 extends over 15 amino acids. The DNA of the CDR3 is TGTGCCAGCAGCTTAGGAGGAGGTGGGACCGGGGAGCTGTTTTTT. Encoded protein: CASSLGGGGTGELFF. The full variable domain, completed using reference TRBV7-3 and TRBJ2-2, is GAGVSQTPSNKVTEKGKYVELRCDPISGHTALYWYRQSLGQGPEFLIYFQGTGAADDSGLPNDRFFAVRPEGSVSTLKIQRTERGDSAVYLCASSLGGGGTGELFFGEGSRLTVL.

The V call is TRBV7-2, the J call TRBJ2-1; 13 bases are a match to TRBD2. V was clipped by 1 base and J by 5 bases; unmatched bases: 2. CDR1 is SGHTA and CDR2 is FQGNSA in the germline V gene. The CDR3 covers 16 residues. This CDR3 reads CASSLGGTSGNNEQFF. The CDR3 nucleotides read TGTGCCAGCAGCTTAGGGGGGACTAGCGGGAACAATGAGCAGTTCTTC.

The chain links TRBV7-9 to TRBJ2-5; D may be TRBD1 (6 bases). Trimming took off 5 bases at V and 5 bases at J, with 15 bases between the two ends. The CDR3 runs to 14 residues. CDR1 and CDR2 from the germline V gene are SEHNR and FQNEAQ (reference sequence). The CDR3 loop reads CASSLGAGVETQYF. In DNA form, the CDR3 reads TGTGCCAGCAGCCTAGGGGCAGGGGTTGAGACCCAGTACTTC.

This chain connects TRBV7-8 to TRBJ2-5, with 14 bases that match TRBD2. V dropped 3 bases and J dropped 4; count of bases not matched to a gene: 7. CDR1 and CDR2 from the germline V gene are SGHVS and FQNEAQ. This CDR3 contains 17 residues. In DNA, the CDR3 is TGTGCCAGCAGCTTGACTAGCGGGGGGGGGAAGAGAGAGACCCAGTACTTC. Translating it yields CASSLTSGGGKRETQYF.

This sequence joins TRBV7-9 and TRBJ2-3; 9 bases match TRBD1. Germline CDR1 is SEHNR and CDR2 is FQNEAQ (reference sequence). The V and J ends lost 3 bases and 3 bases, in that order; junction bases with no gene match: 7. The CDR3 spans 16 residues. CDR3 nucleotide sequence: TGTGCCAGCAGCTTGCCCGGGACAGGGTCTACAGATACGCAGTATTTT. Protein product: CASSLPGTGSTDTQYF.

CDR3 residues: CASSLNPGFGNEQFF. The CDR3 nucleotides read TGTGCCAGCAGCTTAAACCCGGGGTTCGGGAATGAGCAGTTCTTC. The chain recombines TRBV7-3 with TRBJ2-1; D might be TRBD2 (5 bases). In germline, CDR1 is SGHTA, CDR2 FQGTGA. Trimming left V 1 base short and J 7 bases short, with 14 bases between. The CDR3 length is 15 residues.

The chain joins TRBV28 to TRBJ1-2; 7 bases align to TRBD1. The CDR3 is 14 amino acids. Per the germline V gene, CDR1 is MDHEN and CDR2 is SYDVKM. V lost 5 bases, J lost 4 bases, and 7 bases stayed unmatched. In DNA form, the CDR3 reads TGTGCCAGCAGTCTCGACAGGGTGGGCTATGGCTACACCTTC. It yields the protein CASSLDRVGYGYTF.

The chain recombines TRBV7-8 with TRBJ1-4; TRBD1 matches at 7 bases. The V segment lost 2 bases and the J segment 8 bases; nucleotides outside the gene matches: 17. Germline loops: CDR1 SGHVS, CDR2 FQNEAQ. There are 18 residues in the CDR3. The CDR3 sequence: CASSLLKGKGTAFEKLFF. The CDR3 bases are TGTGCCAGCAGCTTATTAAAGGGCAAAGGGACAGCCTTCGAAAAACTGTTTTTT.

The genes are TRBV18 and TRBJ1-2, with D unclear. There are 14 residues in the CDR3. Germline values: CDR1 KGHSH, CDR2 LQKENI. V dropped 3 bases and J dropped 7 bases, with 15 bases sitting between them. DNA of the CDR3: TGTGCCAGCTCACCTTTCGGAGGGTCGTTTGGCTACACCTTC. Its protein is CASSPFGGSFGYTF.

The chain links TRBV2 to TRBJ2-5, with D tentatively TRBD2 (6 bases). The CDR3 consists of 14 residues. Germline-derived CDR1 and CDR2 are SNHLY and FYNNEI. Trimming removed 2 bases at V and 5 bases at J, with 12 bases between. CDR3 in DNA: TGTGCCAGCAGTGAACCCCGGGGGAGTGAGACCCAGTACTTC. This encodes CASSEPRGSETQYF.

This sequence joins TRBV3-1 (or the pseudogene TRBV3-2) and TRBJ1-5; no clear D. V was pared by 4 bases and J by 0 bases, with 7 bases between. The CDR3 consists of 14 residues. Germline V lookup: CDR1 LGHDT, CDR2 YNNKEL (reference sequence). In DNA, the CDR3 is TGTGCCAGCAGCCGAGGAACTAGCAATCAGCCCCAGCATTTT. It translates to CASSRGTSNQPQHF.

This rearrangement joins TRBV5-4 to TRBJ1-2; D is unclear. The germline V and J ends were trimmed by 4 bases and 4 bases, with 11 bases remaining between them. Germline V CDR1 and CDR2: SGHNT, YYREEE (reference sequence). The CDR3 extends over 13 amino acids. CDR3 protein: CASSPTAFYGYTF. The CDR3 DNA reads TGTGCCAGCAGCCCTACAGCCTTCTATGGCTACACCTTC. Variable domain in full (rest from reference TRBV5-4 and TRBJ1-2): ETGVTQSPTHLIKTRGQQVTLRCSSQSGHNTVSWYQQALGQGPQFIFQYYREEENGRGNFPPRFSGLQFPNYSSELNVNALELDDSALYLCASSPTAFYGYTFGSGTRLTVV.

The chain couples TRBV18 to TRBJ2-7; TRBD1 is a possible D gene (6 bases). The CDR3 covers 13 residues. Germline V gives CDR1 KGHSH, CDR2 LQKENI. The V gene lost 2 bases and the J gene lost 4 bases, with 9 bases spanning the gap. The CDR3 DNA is TGTGCCAGCTCACCAGGGGGCCCGTACGAGCAGTACTTC. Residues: CASSPGGPYEQYF.

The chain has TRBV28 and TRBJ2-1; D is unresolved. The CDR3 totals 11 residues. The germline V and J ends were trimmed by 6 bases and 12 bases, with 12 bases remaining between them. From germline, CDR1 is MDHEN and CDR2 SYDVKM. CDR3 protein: CASSLSVAQFF. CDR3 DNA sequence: TGTGCCAGCAGCCTGTCTGTGGCGCAGTTCTTC.

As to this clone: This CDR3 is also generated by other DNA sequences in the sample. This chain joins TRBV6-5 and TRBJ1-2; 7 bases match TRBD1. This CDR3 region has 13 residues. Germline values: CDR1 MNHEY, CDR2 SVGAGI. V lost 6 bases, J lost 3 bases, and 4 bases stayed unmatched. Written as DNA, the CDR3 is TGTGCCAGCAGACGGGACAGCTACTATGGCTACACCTTC. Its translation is CASRRDSYYGYTF.

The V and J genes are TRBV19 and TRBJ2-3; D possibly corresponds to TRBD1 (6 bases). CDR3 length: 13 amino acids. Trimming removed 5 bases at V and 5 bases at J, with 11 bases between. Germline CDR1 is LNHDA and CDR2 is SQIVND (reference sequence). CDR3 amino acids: CASSLGTRDTQYF. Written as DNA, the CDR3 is TGTGCCAGTAGTCTTGGGACACGAGATACGCAGTATTTT.

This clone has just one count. CDR3 loop: CASSRGGNTEAFF. The CDR3 nucleotides are TGTGCCAGCAGTCGGGGTGGGAACACTGAAGCTTTCTTT. V and J are TRBV12-3 or TRBV12-4 and TRBJ1-1; D is unresolved. There are 13 residues in the CDR3. The germline V and J ends were trimmed by 5 bases and 1 base, with 8 bases remaining between them.

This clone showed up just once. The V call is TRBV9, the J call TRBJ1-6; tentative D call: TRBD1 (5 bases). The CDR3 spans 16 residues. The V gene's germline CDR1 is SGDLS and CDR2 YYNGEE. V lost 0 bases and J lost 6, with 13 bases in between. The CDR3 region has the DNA TGTGCCAGCAGCGTAGGGGCAGGGATTGTTAATTCACCCCTCCACTTT. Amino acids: CASSVGAGIVNSPLHF.

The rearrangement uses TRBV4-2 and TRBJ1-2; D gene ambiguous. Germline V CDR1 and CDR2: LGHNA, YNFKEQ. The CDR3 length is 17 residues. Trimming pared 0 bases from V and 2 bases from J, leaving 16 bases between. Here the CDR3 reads CASSQDPTDEGNYGYTF. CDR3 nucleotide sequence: TGTGCCAGCAGCCAAGATCCTACAGACGAGGGCAACTATGGCTACACCTTC.

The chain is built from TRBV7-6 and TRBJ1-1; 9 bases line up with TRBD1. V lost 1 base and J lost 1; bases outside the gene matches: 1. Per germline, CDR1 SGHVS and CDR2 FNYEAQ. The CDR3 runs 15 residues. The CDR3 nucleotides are TGTGCCAGCAGCTTAGTGGGACAGGGGAACACTGAAGCTTTCTTT. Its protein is CASSLVGQGNTEAFF.

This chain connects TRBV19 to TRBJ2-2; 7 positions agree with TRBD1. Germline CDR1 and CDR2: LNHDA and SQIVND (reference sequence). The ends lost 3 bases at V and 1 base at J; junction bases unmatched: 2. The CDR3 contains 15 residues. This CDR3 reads CASSIQGVNTGELFF. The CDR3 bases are TGTGCCAGTAGTATTCAGGGGGTGAACACCGGGGAGCTGTTTTTT.

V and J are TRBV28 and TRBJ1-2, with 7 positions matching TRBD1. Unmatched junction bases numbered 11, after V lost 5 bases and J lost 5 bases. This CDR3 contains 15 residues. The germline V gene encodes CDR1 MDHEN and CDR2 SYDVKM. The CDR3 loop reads CASSARSGQLYGYTF. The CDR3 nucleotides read TGTGCCAGCAGTGCCCGATCGGGACAGCTTTATGGCTACACCTTC.

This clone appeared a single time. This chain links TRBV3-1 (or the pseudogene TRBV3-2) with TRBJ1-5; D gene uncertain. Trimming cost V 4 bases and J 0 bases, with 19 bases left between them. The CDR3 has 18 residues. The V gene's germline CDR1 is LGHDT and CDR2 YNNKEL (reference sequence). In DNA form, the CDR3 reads TGTGCCAGCAGCCGCACCCATCCTCATGGCAATAGCAATCAGCCCCAGCATTTT. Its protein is CASSRTHPHGNSNQPQHF.

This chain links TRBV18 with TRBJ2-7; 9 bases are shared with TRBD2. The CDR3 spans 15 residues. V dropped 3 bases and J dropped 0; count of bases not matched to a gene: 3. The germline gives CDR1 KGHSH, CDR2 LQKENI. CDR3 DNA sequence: TGTGCCAGCTCACCTTTAGCGGGGGACTCCTACGAGCAGTACTTC. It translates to CASSPLAGDSYEQYF.

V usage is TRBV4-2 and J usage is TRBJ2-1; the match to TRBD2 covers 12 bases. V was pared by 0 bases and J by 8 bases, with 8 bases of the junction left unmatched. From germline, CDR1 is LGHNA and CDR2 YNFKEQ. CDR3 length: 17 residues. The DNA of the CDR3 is TGTGCCAGCAGCCAAGATCCCCCTAGCGGGGGGGCAGATGAGCAGTTCTTC. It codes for CASSQDPPSGGADEQFF.

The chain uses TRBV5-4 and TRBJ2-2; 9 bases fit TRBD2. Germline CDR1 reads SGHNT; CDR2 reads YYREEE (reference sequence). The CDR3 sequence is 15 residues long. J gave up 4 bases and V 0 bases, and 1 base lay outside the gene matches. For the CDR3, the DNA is TGTGCCAGCAGCTTGGAAGCGGGGGGCACCGGGGAGCTGTTTTTT. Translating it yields CASSLEAGGTGELFF.